The next 20 T cell receptor beta chains were all read from a single sample in a study of T cell repertoires in cytomegalovirus infection. A single record per CDR3 protein comes from TCRdb applying MiXCR to the reads. The sample holds about 310,000 distinct CDR3 sequences, under 20% seen once. The sequencing input was PBMCs. These receptors all stem from a human donor in good health (CMV status not recorded). Some clones in this sample may be carry-over from other donors' samples.

In the case of this clonotype: The junction and the germline gene differ at one end; a read error may be behind it. V and J are TRBV6-2 or TRBV6-3 and TRBJ2-3; TRBD2 matches at 7 bases. CDR1 and CDR2 (germline): MNHEY, SVGEGT. The CDR3 sequence is 13 residues long. The CDR3 coding sequence is TGTACCAGCAGCGGGGTAAGCACAGATACGCAGTATTTT. Translation: CTSSGVSTDTQYF.

This clonotype was found many times. This chain connects TRBV7-9 to TRBJ2-5, with 8 bases matching TRBD1. Trimming cost V 2 bases and J 3 bases; bases outside gene matches: 8. The CDR3 is 16 amino acids. CDR1 is SEHNR and CDR2 is FQNEAQ in the germline V gene (reference sequence). CDR3 nucleotide sequence: TGTGCCAGCAGCTTACGGCAGGGGGCTATCAAAGAGACCCAGTACTTC. It translates to CASSLRQGAIKETQYF.

This chain joins TRBV5-4 and TRBJ2-1; 10 bases are shared with TRBD2. Unmatched junction bases numbered 4, after V lost 5 bases and J lost 8 bases. The CDR3 extends over 13 amino acids. Germline values: CDR1 SGHNT, CDR2 YYREEE (reference sequence). In nucleotides, the CDR3 is TGTGCCAGCAGTGAGACTAGCGGGCATGAGCAGTTCTTC. Translated: CASSETSGHEQFF.

This clonotype came up many times. This chain joins TRBV7-2 and TRBJ1-2; 10 nucleotides match TRBD1. V was pared by 3 bases and J by 5 bases, with 3 bases of the junction left unmatched. Germline CDR1 SGHTA, CDR2 FQGNSA. This CDR3 has 14 amino acids. The CDR3 protein is CASSFGQGVYGYTF. CDR3 coding DNA: TGTGCCAGCAGCTTCGGACAGGGGGTATATGGCTACACCTTC. Based on the CDR3 plus reference TRBV7-2 and TRBJ1-2, the full variable domain is GAGVSQSPSNKVTEKGKDVELRCDPISGHTALYWYRQSLGQGLEFLIYFQGNSAPDKSGLPSDRFSAERTGGSVSTLTIQRTQQEDSAVYLCASSFGQGVYGYTFGSGTRLTVV.

In its sample, this clonotype was seen a few times. The CDR3 DNA reads as TGTGCCAGCAGCCCCCGGCAGCGGGGGGGCACAGATACGCAGTATTTT. Protein sequence: CASSPRQRGGTDTQYF. V and J are TRBV7-2 and TRBJ2-3; 9 positions match TRBD2. This CDR3 is built from 16 residues. The germline gives CDR1 SGHTA, CDR2 FQGNSA. The J segment lost 1 base and the V segment lost 5 bases, leaving 7 bases of the junction unmatched.

This clonotype showed up many times. The rearrangement joins TRBV7-8 to TRBJ1-1; D uncertain. CDR3 length equals 13 residues. Germline CDR1 SGHVS, CDR2 FQNEAQ. Between the trimmed V and J ends, which lost 5 bases and 1 base, there was a span of 8 bases. In DNA form, the CDR3 reads TGTGCCAGCAGCACCCAGTCGAACACTGAAGCTTTCTTT. Encoded protein: CASSTQSNTEAFF.

This chain links TRBV28 with TRBJ1-6; D is uncertain. Trimming took 10 bases from V and 8 from J, leaving 15 bases between them. The germline CDR1 and CDR2 sequences are MDHEN and SYDVKM. There are 13 residues in the CDR3. The CDR3 nucleotides read TGTGCCACCGGGTCAGGCACGGATTCACCCCTCCACTTT. Protein: CATGSGTDSPLHF.

This chain joins TRBV29-1 and TRBJ1-2; maybe TRBD1 (5 bases). This CDR3 is 17 amino acids long. Germline CDR1 reads SQVTM; CDR2 reads ANQGSEA. Trimming pared 4 bases from V and 0 bases from J, leaving 21 bases between. For the CDR3, the DNA is TGCAGCGTTGTTACGACAGACACCGTAGCAGCTAACTATGGCTACACCTTC. Protein: CSVVTTDTVAANYGYTF.

Details on this clonotype: This sequence may be a read error, since a much larger clone differs from it by one base. This sequence joins TRBV4-1 and TRBJ1-1, with D unresolved. The CDR3 length is 15 residues. CDR1 and CDR2 from the germline V gene are MGHRA and YSYEKL. Trimming stripped 1 base from V and 5 bases from J, with 14 bases between. The CDR3 DNA sequence: TGCGCCAGCAGCCAAGTGCAGCGGTCCGGGACTGAAGCTTTCTTT. Residues: CASSQVQRSGTEAFF.

At least ten counts were recorded for this clonotype. The chain recombines TRBV12-3 or TRBV12-4 with TRBJ1-5; a possible D gene is TRBD1 (5 bases). The CDR3 extends over 11 amino acids. V was cut by 7 bases and J by 13 bases, with 14 bases left in between. CDR3 bases: TGTGCCAGCACCTCCGGGACGCCGCAGCATTTT. It translates to CASTSGTPQHF.

V gene TRBV5-1 combines with J gene TRBJ1-2; TRBD1 matches at 8 bases. Germline V gene lookup returns CDR1 SGHRS and CDR2 YFSETQ. V shed 0 bases, J shed 8 bases, and the junction held 12 bases outside the gene matches. The CDR3 loop spans 16 amino acids. The chain's CDR3 is CASSLDVGTGVFGYTF. In nucleotides, the CDR3 is TGCGCCAGCAGCTTGGACGTCGGGACAGGAGTCTTCGGCTACACCTTC.

The gene calls are TRBV20-1 and TRBJ1-1, with D possibly TRBD1 on 6 matching bases. V lost 3 bases, J lost 5 bases, and 16 bases lay in between. The CDR3 runs 14 residues. Germline V gene lookup returns CDR1 DFQATT and CDR2 SNEGSKA (reference sequence). CDR3 sequence reads: CSARPSRGDTEAFF. In nucleotides, the CDR3 is TGCAGTGCTAGGCCCTCGAGGGGGGATACTGAAGCTTTCTTT.

This clonotype was observed many times. The J gene is TRBJ1-1, the V gene TRBV7-2, with D tentatively TRBD1 (5 bases). CDR1 is SGHTA and CDR2 is FQGNSA in the germline V gene. The CDR3 is 13 amino acids. V was shortened by 5 bases and J by 8 bases, with 15 bases between the two germline ends. The CDR3: CASSPYPTVEAFF. The CDR3 bases are TGTGCCAGCAGCCCCTACCCGACAGTCGAAGCTTTCTTT.

This clonotype has at least ten counts. The CDR3 coding sequence is TGTGCCAGCAAAACCGGACAGGGAAGCTACACCTTC. Its translation is CASKTGQGSYTF. This chain joins TRBV28 and TRBJ1-2; TRBD1 agrees at 8 bases. Per germline, CDR1 MDHEN and CDR2 SYDVKM. With V trimmed by 7 bases and J by 9 bases, 7 bases remained unmatched. The CDR3 length is 12 residues.

This clonotype was observed a few times. In nucleotides, the CDR3 is TGTGCCAGCAGCTTACCATTGGGACAAAACAGTTACGAGCAGTACTTC. The encoded protein is CASSLPLGQNSYEQYF. The chain couples TRBV7-2 to TRBJ2-7, with D tentatively TRBD1 (6 bases). The V gene's germline CDR1 is SGHTA and CDR2 FQGNSA. This CDR3 has 16 amino acids. V was pared by 2 bases and J by 4 bases, with 18 bases between.

This clonotype was seen a handful of times. The chain links TRBV6-6 to TRBJ2-3; 9 bases fit TRBD2. V lost 1 base to trimming and J lost 2 bases; unmatched junction nucleotides: 4. Germline CDR1 reads MNHNY; CDR2 reads SVGAGI (reference sequence). This CDR3 is built from 16 residues. This CDR3 reads CASSYLAGGTTDTQYF. Here the CDR3 DNA reads TGTGCCAGCAGTTACTTGGCGGGGGGGACCACAGATACGCAGTATTTT.

The chain joins TRBV4-2 to TRBJ1-1, with a weak D call TRBD1 (5 bases). Germline V gene lookup returns CDR1 LGHNA and CDR2 YNFKEQ. Trimming took 3 bases from V and 4 from J, leaving 24 bases between them. The CDR3 length is 18 residues. CDR3 in amino acids: CASSQTIKGPRLGTEAFF. As DNA, the CDR3 is TGTGCCAGCAGCCAGACCATCAAGGGGCCGAGGTTGGGCACTGAAGCTTTCTTT.

V usage is TRBV2 and J usage is TRBJ1-5; D not resolved. Trimming took off 8 bases at V and 4 bases at J, with 9 bases between the two ends. The CDR3 sequence is 12 residues long. CDR1 SNHLY and CDR2 FYNNEI come from the germline V gene. The DNA for the CDR3 is TGTGCCAGCCTCGGGCCTAATCAGCCCCAGCATTTT. It yields the protein CASLGPNQPQHF.

The sample holds a few counts of this clonotype. This rearrangement joins TRBV7-9 to TRBJ2-3; 11 nucleotides agree with TRBD2. CDR1 SEHNR and CDR2 FQNEAQ come from the germline V gene (reference sequence). V shed 5 bases and J 6 bases; nucleotides not matched to a gene: 7. This CDR3 comprises 15 residues. The CDR3 reads CASSLIAGGLDTQYF. DNA of the CDR3: TGTGCCAGCAGCCTCATAGCGGGGGGGCTGGATACGCAGTATTTT.

J is TRBJ2-4 and V is TRBV12-3 or TRBV12-4; D is ambiguous. Trimming took off 6 bases at V and 4 bases at J, with 10 bases between the two ends. This CDR3 comprises 13 residues. The CDR3, as DNA: TGTGCCAGCAGACTGCAGGCTAAAAACATTCAGTACTTC. Translated, it gives CASRLQAKNIQYF.